The 8 T cell receptor beta chains reported below all come from one sample, sequenced in a study of blood T cell repertoires in COVID-19. Repertoires were generated with immunoSEQ multiplex PCR, while TCRdb's copy carries only in-frame clones and drops some. The sample carries about 290,000 clones, 89% recorded once. Sequencing was performed on peripheral blood. Source of these receptors: a woman in her 30s with COVID-19, enrolled during active disease.

The chain carries TRBV28 and TRBJ1-5, with 7 bases identical to TRBD1. Germline trimming cut 5 bases from V and 7 bases from J; bases unmatched to any gene: 5. Germline V gene sequence: CDR1 MDHEN, CDR2 SYDVKM. This CDR3 is 13 amino acids long. This chain's CDR3 is CASSLRGPQPQHF. The CDR3 nucleotides are TGTGCCAGCAGTCTGAGGGGGCCACAGCCCCAGCATTTT.

The chain carries TRBV6-5 and TRBJ2-2; TRBD2 is a possible D gene (5 bases). V lost 8 bases and J 0 bases, leaving 13 bases between the germline ends. Germline CDR1 reads MNHEY; CDR2 reads SVGAGI. The CDR3 has 15 residues. Here the CDR3 reads CASAPVGANTGELFF. CDR3 sequence (DNA): TGTGCCAGCGCCCCAGTGGGAGCGAACACCGGGGAGCTGTTTTTT.

A single count supports this clone. The genes are TRBV11-2 and TRBJ2-2, with no clear D. The CDR3 runs to 13 residues. The ends were cut back, 5 bases at V and 5 bases at J, with 9 bases in the middle. Germline loops: CDR1 SGHAT, CDR2 FQNNGV. The DNA of the CDR3 is TGTGCCAGCAGCCCCCGTGTGACCGGGGAGCTGTTTTTT. Protein: CASSPRVTGELFF.

The chain recombines TRBV27 with TRBJ2-2; 13 bases align to TRBD2. This CDR3 is built from 16 residues. CDR1 and CDR2 (germline): MNHEY, SMNVEV (reference sequence). V lost 5 bases to trimming and J lost 6 bases; unmatched junction nucleotides: 6. This CDR3 reads CASSHGTSGASGELFF. In DNA, the CDR3 is TGTGCCAGCAGTCACGGGACTAGCGGGGCATCCGGGGAGCTGTTTTTT.

This clone was detected once. V is TRBV19 and J is TRBJ1-4; D remains unclear. The CDR3 is made up of 14 amino acids. Trimming removed 5 bases at V and 2 bases at J, with 9 bases between. Looked up from germline, CDR1 is LNHDA and CDR2 is SQIVND (reference sequence). The CDR3 DNA follows: TGTGCCAGTAGTCCGAGGCACACTAATGAAAAACTGTTTTTT. Its translation is CASSPRHTNEKLFF.

Notes on this clone: This sample also contains other DNA sequences that code for the same CDR3. The chain carries TRBV5-1 and TRBJ1-1, with D perhaps matching TRBD1 (6 bases). Trimming took off 0 bases at V and 3 bases at J, with 12 bases between the two ends. The CDR3 is 15 amino acids. Germline V CDR1 and CDR2: SGHRS, YFSETQ. The CDR3 DNA sequence: TGCGCCAGCAGCTTGGTCATAGGGGGGGACACTGAAGCTTTCTTT. The encoded protein is CASSLVIGGDTEAFF.

As to this clone: At the DNA level, this CDR3 is encoded by other sequences in the same sample as well. The J gene is TRBJ2-2, the V gene TRBV6-5; D may be TRBD1 (6 bases). The germline V gene has CDR1 MNHEY and CDR2 SVGAGI. The CDR3 spans 13 residues. V lost 5 bases, J lost 7 bases, and 11 bases lay in between. The CDR3 loop reads CASSRTGSGELFF. DNA of the CDR3: TGTGCCAGCAGTAGAACAGGGAGCGGGGAGCTGTTTTTT.

The V gene is TRBV7-9, the J gene TRBJ2-7, with 10 bases identical to TRBD2. J gave up 2 bases and V 6 bases, and 13 bases lay outside the gene matches. The CDR3 has 17 amino acids. Germline loops: CDR1 SEHNR, CDR2 FQNEAQ (reference sequence). Here the CDR3 DNA reads TGTGCCAGCAGTCGTACTTCTAGCGGGGGCCAACCCTACGAGCAGTACTTC. Protein: CASSRTSSGGQPYEQYF. The variable domain in full, completed from reference TRBV7-9 and TRBJ2-7, reads DTGVSQNPRHKITKRGQNVTFRCDPISEHNRLYWYRQTLGQGPEFLTYFQNEAQLEKSRLLSDRFSAERPKGSFSTLEIQRTEQGDSAMYLCASSRTSSGGQPYEQYFGPGTRLTVT.